This paragraph reports one TCR beta chain. Its target is unknown. This record comes from a study of T cell responses to AZD1222 COVID-19 vaccine. Findings and limits, study-wide: CD4 TCRs linked to vaccination spanned spike, dominating at 160-218 and 743-854. Donors, mostly white British, included more females; clonal diversity was possibly underestimated.

The germline V gene encodes CDR1 SQVTM and CDR2 ANQGSEA. The CDR3 sequence is 13 residues long. After removal of 4 bases from V and 3 bases from J, the junction contained 4 bases not matched to a gene. Sequenced by immunoSEQ multiplex PCR; TCRdb stores in-frame clones only, minus some. This table holds around 130,000 clones, 92% found once. Here the sequenced sample was peripheral blood, taken 28 days after the second AZD1222 dose. This receptor was obtained from an adult who received the AZD1222 COVID-19 vaccine. V is TRBV29-1 and J is TRBJ2-3; 7 bases align to TRBD2. In DNA, the CDR3 is TGCAGCGTTGGCGGGAGACTAACAGATACGCAGTATTTT. Translation gives CSVGGRLTDTQYF.